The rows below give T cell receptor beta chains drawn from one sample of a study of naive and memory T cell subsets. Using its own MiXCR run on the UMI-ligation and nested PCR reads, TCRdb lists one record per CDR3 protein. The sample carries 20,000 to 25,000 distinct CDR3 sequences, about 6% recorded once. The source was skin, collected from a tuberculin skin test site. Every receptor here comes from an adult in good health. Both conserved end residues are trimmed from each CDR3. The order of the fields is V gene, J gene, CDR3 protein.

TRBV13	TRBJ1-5	ASSDRGQPQH
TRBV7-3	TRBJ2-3	ASSLTGAHTDTQY
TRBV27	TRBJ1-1	ATRTANTEAF
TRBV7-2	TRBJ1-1	ASVGQRYTEAF
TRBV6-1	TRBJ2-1	ASSEGRGEFGF
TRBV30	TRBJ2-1	AWRRGNEQF
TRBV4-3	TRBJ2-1	ASSHLPSNNEQF
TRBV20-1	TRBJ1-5	SAGSNQPQH
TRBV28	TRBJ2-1	ASSSWTSGREVF
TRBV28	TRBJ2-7	ASDRGYEQY
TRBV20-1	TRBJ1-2	STPGVNYGYT
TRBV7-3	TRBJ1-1	ASSQTMNTEAF
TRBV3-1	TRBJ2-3	ASSQDRGTDTQY
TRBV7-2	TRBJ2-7	ASSLVGLAGTLAYEQY
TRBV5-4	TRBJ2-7	ASSLKTDSYEQY
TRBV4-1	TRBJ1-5	ASSQDDQNFYSNQPQH